This TCR beta chain emerged from a study of OX40 agonist ivuxolimab in advanced cancers. Turning to the study itself: Treatment of patients was with ivuxolimab, an agonistic anti-OX40 (CD134) antibody. Patients were infused with ivuxolimab every 2 weeks at 0.01 to 10 mg/kg.

The CDR3 runs 15 residues. Germline V gene sequence: CDR1 ENHRY, CDR2 SYGVKD. The trim removed 6 bases at V and 5 bases at J, leaving 9 bases unmatched. The repertoire was sequenced with immunoSEQ multiplex PCR; TCRdb's copy has only in-frame clones and lacks some. The repertoire consists of about 58,000 clones, with approximately 78% occurring once and the leading ten covering roughly 0.68%. The J gene is TRBJ2-3, the V gene TRBV10-3; TRBD2 agrees at 9 bases. The TCR was taken from an adult with an advanced solid tumor such as melanoma, head and neck, liver or kidney cancer. This material consisted of CD4+ or CD8+ T cells sorted from blood, taken in a trial of the OX40 agonist ivuxolimab. CDR3 coding DNA: TGTGCCATCAGCGGGGGTGTTAGCGGGGGAGATACGCAGTATTTT. Translated: CAISGGVSGGDTQYF.